The next 6 T cell receptor beta chains were all read from a single sample in a study of PD-1 blockade in classical Hodgkin lymphoma. Regarding time point: cycle 4 day 1 (C4D1), after five to seven weeks of nivolumab. Each patient experienced a relapse that followed autologous stem cell transplantation, and brentuximab vedotin exposure varied. Purification of CD4+ T cells from thawed PBMCs was performed via magnetic negative selection. TCRdb's copy holds only in-frame clones and misses some; the assay was immunoSEQ multiplex PCR. The table includes roughly 20,000 clones, roughly 65% detected once. This specimen consisted of CD4+ T cells from blood, obtained before the fourth cycle of nivolumab. The receptor set was obtained from a human donor with classical Hodgkin lymphoma.

The chain links TRBV4-2 to TRBJ2-4; D gene ambiguous. Germline loops: CDR1 LGHNA, CDR2 YNFKEQ. The V end was cut by 0 bases, the J end by 9 bases, with 21 bases between. The CDR3 has 17 residues. The CDR3 protein is CASSQEVWSSAIPIQYF. DNA of the CDR3: TGTGCCAGCAGCCAAGAGGTGTGGAGCTCGGCTATCCCCATTCAGTACTTC.

This clone was observed once. This chain uses TRBV2 with TRBJ2-7, with TRBD1 identical over 7 bases. Germline loops: CDR1 SNHLY, CDR2 FYNNEI. The CDR3 loop spans 14 amino acids. J gave up 1 base and V 3 bases, and 3 bases lay outside the gene matches. CDR3: CASSDQGDSYEQYF. CDR3 DNA sequence: TGTGCCAGCAGTGACCAGGGGGATTCCTACGAGCAGTACTTC.

The V and J genes are TRBV7-7 and TRBJ2-3; D remains unclear. The CDR3 sequence is 13 residues long. Trimming pared 5 bases from V and 0 bases from J, leaving 6 bases between. Germline CDR1 is SSHAT and CDR2 is FNYEAQ (reference sequence). In DNA form, the CDR3 reads TGTGCCAGCAGCATCGACAGCACAGATACGCAGTATTTT. Amino acids: CASSIDSTDTQYF.

This rearrangement joins TRBV5-1 to TRBJ2-6; a possible D gene is TRBD2 (5 bases). With 1 base removed from V and 9 bases from J, the gap between germline ends came to 14 bases. The CDR3 is 15 amino acids. CDR1 SGHRS and CDR2 YFSETQ come from the germline V gene. CDR3 in DNA: TGCGCCAGCAGCTTGTCGGGGAACCTCTACAACGTCCTGACTTTC. Amino acids: CASSLSGNLYNVLTF.

J is TRBJ2-5 and V is TRBV5-1, with a tentative D call TRBD1 (6 bases). V was pared by 0 bases and J by 4 bases, with 10 bases between. Germline V gene lookup returns CDR1 SGHRS and CDR2 YFSETQ. This CDR3 is built from 14 residues. The CDR3 DNA follows: TGCGCCAGCAGCTTGGGGCAGGGGTCAGAGACCCAGTACTTC. Its translation is CASSLGQGSETQYF. The full variable domain, its missing parts supplied by reference TRBV5-1 and TRBJ2-5, is KAGVTQTPRYLIKTRGQQVTLSCSPISGHRSVSWYQQTPGQGLQFLFEYFSETQRNKGNFPGRFSGRQFSNSRSEMNVSTLELGDSALYLCASSLGQGSETQYFGPGTRLLVL.

This chain joins TRBV7-3 and TRBJ2-3, with D maybe TRBD2 (6 bases). The ends were cut back, 5 bases at V and 0 bases at J, with 9 bases in the middle. The germline V gene encodes CDR1 SGHTA and CDR2 FQGTGA. The CDR3 runs 14 residues. CDR3 loop: CASSKGTSTDTQYF. DNA of the CDR3: TGTGCCAGCAGCAAGGGGACTAGCACAGATACGCAGTATTTT.